This T cell receptor (beta chain) derives from a study of cytomegalovirus exposure and HLA in healthy donors. Study summary: From about 179 million T cells, an earlier analysis saw 117 million unique TCR beta sequences.

Study-wide findings and caveats: With further analysis later on, most CMV-associated TCR beta chains appeared HLA-restricted.

J was trimmed by 5 bases and V by 4 bases; bases with no gene match: 5. The CDR3 length is 16 residues. CDR1 is SGHRS and CDR2 is YFSETQ in the germline V gene. Primers: 60 Vbeta forward and 13 Jbeta reverse. Method: immunoSEQ multiplex PCR; TCRdb's copy keeps in-frame clones and lacks some. The data contain approximately 160,000 clones, roughly 85% of them singletons. Notes on this clone: As yet, its antigen is unknown.

The rearrangement joins TRBV5-1 to TRBJ2-2; 13 nucleotides agree with TRBD2. The clonotype was recovered from a man in his late teens or twenties in good health and CMV-seropositive. The sample consisted of PBMCs. DNA for the CDR3: TGCGCCAGCAGCATGACTAGCGGGAGGAGTACCGGGGAGCTGTTTTTT. It codes for CASSMTSGRSTGELFF.